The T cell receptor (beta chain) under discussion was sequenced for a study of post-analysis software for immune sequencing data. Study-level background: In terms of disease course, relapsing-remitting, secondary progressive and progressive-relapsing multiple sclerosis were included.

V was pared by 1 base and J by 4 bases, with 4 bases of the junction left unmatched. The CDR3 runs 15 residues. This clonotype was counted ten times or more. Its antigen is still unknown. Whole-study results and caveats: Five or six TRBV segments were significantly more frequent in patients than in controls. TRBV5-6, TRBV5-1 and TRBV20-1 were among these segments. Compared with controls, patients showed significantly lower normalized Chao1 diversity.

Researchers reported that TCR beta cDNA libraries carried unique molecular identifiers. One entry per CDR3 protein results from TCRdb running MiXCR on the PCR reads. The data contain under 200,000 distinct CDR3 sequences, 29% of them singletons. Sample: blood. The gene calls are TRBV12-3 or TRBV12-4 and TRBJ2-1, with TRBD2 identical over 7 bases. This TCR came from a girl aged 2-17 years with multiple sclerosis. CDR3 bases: TGTGCCAGCAGTTTAGTACAGCGGGAATACAATGAGCAGTTCTTC. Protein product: CASSLVQREYNEQFF.